Sequencing of this T cell receptor beta chain was carried out in a study of cytomegalovirus exposure and HLA in healthy donors. Findings of the study overall: Indistinguishable V segments such as TRBV6-2 and TRBV6-3 were excluded. HLA alleles showed associations with fewer than 20,000 TCR beta sequences in a later analysis, at a 0.05 false discovery rate. Among the sequence variants, a highly shared cluster was likely an artifact of sequencing.

The CDR3 totals 13 residues. V was cut by 4 bases and J by 11 bases, with 17 bases left in between. Per germline, CDR1 LGHNA and CDR2 YNFKEQ. Not recorded for this donor was the CMV serostatus. Primers for the PCR totalled 60 Vbeta and 13 Jbeta. Repertoires were generated with immunoSEQ multiplex PCR, while TCRdb's copy carries only in-frame clones and drops some. The table includes more than 55,000 clones, 65% to 90% detected once. With respect to this clone: Antigen specificity is unknown.

This chain connects TRBV4-2 to TRBJ1-1; TRBD1 might be the D (5 bases). Sequences were obtained from PBMCs. This TCR was recovered from a human donor in good health. In nucleotides, the CDR3 is TGTGCCAGCAGCCCAGCTCGGGGGTACGGGGCTTTCTTT. Its protein is CASSPARGYGAFF.